The text below deals with one T cell receptor (beta chain). Antigen unknown. Trimming stripped 6 bases from V and 8 bases from J, with 13 bases between. This CDR3 has 12 amino acids. Using immunoSEQ multiplex PCR, the repertoire was profiled, and TCRdb retains in-frame clones only, with some absent. The sample lists about 81,000 clones, around 90% occurring once. The sample comes from a study of T cell responses to AZD1222 COVID-19 vaccine. Study results and limitations: Spike-specific TCR breadth and depth grew following two AZD1222 doses. Baseline serostatus was positive in only 5 to 7 AZD1222 recipients. Mostly white British, mostly female donors; authors suggested clonal diversity may be underestimated. The peak T cell response came first, and repertoires were sampled only after it.

The material sequenced was peripheral blood, taken 28 days after the second AZD1222 dose. The V gene is TRBV12-3 or TRBV12-4, the J gene TRBJ1-1, with D perhaps TRBD1 (5 bases). This clonotype originated in an adult who received the AZD1222 COVID-19 vaccine. The CDR3 DNA is TGTGCCAGCAGGCAAGGGGTTCTCGAAGCTTTCTTT. Its translation is CASRQGVLEAFF.